This TCR beta chain emerged from a study of T cells in Graves' hyperthyroidism and ophthalmopathy. Germline CDR1 reads SGDLS; CDR2 reads YYNGEE. The CDR3 extends over 15 amino acids. With V trimmed by 0 bases and J by 6 bases, 4 bases remained unmatched. Amplified TCR beta CDR3 regions derived from RNA transcripts. The TCR CDR3 first-round RT-PCR relied on the HTBI primer set. In TCRdb, the multiplex PCR reads were re-called with MiXCR into one record per CDR3 protein. The sample lists hundreds of thousands of distinct CDR3 sequences, 12% to 15% occurring once. This clonotype was recorded many times. Sequencing was carried out using blood. This TCR was recovered from a woman younger than 30 with Graves' hyperthyroidism. The chain joins TRBV9 to TRBJ2-1; 9 bases align to TRBD2. For the CDR3, the DNA is TGTGCCAGCAGCGTAGGCGGGAGGGACGGCAATGAGCAGTTCTTC. It specifies CASSVGGRDGNEQFF.